A selection of T cell receptor beta chains follows, all from one sample in a study of T cells after yellow fever vaccination. TCRdb reanalysed the 5' RACE reads using MiXCR and keeps one entry per CDR3 protein. The sample includes some 420,000 distinct CDR3 sequences, 18% of them seen just once. The sample was PBMCs, taken before the yellow fever booster vaccination. All receptors derive from a young man who received the YFV17D yellow fever vaccine. Each CDR3 is given with its conserved first and last residue. Fields, in order: CDR3 DNA, CDR3 protein, clone size, V gene, CDR3 length, D gene, J gene. D genes are given only for firm matches. Clone size is shown for a subset of rows, as once, few, many or a class of expanded clone.

TGCGCCAGCAGCCCAGAGGCAGAATCATATAATTCACCCCTCCACTTT | CASSPEAESYNSPLHF | NA | TRBV4-3 | 16 | NA | TRBJ1-6
TGCAGTGCTAGAGGCGGACAGGGCCCCTACAATGAGCAGTTCTTC | CSARGGQGPYNEQFF | few | TRBV20-1 | 15 | TRBD1 | TRBJ2-1
TGTGCCAGCAGCCCCAGGGTACATAATTCACCCCTCCACTTT | CASSPRVHNSPLHF | NA | TRBV6-6 | 14 | NA | TRBJ1-6
TGCGCCAGCAGCGTCGGGACAGGGGGCGGCTATGGCTACACCTTC | CASSVGTGGGYGYTF | NA | TRBV5-1 | 15 | TRBD1 | TRBJ1-2
TGTGCCAGCAGTACGCGGGCTGAAAGGACAGATACGCAGTATTTT | CASSTRAERTDTQYF | NA | TRBV6-2/TRBV6-3 | 15 | NA | TRBJ2-3
TGTGCCAGCAGCTTAGGGGGGACTAGCGGGGGCCCAGATACGCAGTATTTT | CASSLGGTSGGPDTQYF | NA | TRBV7-6 | 17 | TRBD2 | TRBJ2-3
TGTGCCAGCAGCTCCGGGGGGGCCGAGTATGAGCAGTTCTTC | CASSSGGAEYEQFF | NA | TRBV7-2 | 14 | TRBD2 | TRBJ2-1
TGTGCCAGCAGCCCCAAAAGCGGGGAGCTGTTTTTT | CASSPKSGELFF | few | TRBV7-3 | 12 | NA | TRBJ2-2
TGCGCCAGCAGCTTGGTCAGCCTGAATGAAAAACTGTTTTTT | CASSLVSLNEKLFF | NA | TRBV5-1 | 14 | NA | TRBJ1-4
TGTGCCAGCAGCGCCTTTGGGGCCCCTGAAGCTTTCTTT | CASSAFGAPEAFF | NA | TRBV7-9 | 13 | NA | TRBJ1-1
TGTGCCAGCAGATCAGGGGGCGGGGGTTCACCCCTCCACTTT | CASRSGGGGSPLHF | many | TRBV27 | 14 | TRBD1 | TRBJ1-6
TGTGCCAGCAGTTTAAGGGGTGGGGAGCTGTTTTTT | CASSLRGGELFF | NA | TRBV12-3/TRBV12-4 | 12 | NA | TRBJ2-2
TGTGCCAGCAGTTTGACAGGCCACTCCTACGAGCAGTACTTC | CASSLTGHSYEQYF | NA | TRBV28 | 14 | NA | TRBJ2-7